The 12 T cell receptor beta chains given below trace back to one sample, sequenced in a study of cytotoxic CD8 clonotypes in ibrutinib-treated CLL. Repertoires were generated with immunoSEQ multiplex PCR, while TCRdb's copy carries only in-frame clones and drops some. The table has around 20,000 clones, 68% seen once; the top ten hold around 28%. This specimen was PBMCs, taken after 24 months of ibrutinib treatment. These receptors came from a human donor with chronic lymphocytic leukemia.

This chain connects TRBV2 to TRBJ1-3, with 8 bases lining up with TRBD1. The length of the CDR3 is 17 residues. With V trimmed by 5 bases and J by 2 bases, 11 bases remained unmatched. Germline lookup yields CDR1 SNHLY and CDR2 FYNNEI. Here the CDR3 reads CASSSIETGAAGNTIYF. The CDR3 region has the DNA TGTGCCAGCAGTTCGATAGAGACAGGGGCCGCTGGAAACACCATATATTTT.

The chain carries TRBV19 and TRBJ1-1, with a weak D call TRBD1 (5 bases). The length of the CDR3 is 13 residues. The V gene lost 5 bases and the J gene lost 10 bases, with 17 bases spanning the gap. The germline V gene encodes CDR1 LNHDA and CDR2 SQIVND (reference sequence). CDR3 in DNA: TGTGCCAGTAGTTCCTCAGTTAGGGGCTCAGCTTTCTTT. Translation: CASSSSVRGSAFF.

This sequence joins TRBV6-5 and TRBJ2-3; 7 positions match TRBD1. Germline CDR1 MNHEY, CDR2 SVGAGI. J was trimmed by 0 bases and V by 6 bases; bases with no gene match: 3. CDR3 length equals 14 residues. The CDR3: CASRSGQSTDTQYF. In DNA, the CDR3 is TGTGCCAGCAGGTCGGGACAGAGCACAGATACGCAGTATTTT.

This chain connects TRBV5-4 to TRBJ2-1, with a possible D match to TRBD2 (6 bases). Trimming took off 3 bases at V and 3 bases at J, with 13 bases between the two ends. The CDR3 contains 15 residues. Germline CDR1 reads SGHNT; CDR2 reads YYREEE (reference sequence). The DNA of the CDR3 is TGTGCCAGCAGCTCCGAGCGGAGGGGCTACAATGAGCAGTTCTTC. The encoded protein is CASSSERRGYNEQFF.

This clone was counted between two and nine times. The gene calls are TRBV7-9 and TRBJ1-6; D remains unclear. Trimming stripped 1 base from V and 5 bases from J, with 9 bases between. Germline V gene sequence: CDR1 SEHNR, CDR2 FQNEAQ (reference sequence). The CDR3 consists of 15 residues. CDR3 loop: CASSLGTHNNSPLHF. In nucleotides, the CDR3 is TGTGCCAGCAGCTTAGGGACCCACAATAATTCACCCCTCCACTTT.

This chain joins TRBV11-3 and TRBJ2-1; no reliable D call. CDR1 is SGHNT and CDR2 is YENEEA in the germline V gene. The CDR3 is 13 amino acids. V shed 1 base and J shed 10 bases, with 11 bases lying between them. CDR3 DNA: TGTGCCAGCAGCTTAGGGCTAGAGTACGAGCAGTTCTTC. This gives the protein CASSLGLEYEQFF.

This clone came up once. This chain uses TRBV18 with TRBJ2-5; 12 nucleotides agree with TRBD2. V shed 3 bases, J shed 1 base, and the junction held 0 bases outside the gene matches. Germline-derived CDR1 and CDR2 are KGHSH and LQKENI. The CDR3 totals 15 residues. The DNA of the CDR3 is TGTGCCAGCTCACCGGGACTAGCGGGCCAAGAGACCCAGTACTTC. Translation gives CASSPGLAGQETQYF. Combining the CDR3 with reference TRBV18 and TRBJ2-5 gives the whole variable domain NAGVMQNPRHLVRRRGQEARLRCSPMKGHSHVYWYRQLPEEGLKFMVYLQKENIIDESGMPKERFSAEFPKEGPSILRIQQVVRGDSAAYFCASSPGLAGQETQYFGPGTRLLVL.

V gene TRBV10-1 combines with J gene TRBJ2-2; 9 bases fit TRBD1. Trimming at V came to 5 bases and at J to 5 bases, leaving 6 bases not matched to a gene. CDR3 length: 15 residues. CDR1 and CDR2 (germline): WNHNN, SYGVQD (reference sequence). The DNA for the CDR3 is TGCGCCAGCAGTCGGGACAGGGTTACGACCGGGGAGCTGTTTTTT. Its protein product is CASSRDRVTTGELFF.

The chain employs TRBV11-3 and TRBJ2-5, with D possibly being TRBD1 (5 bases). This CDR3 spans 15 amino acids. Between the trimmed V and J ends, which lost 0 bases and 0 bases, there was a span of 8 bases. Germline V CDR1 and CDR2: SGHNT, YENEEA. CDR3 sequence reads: CASSLDQGHQETQYF. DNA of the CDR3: TGTGCCAGCAGCTTAGATCAGGGCCACCAAGAGACCCAGTACTTC.

CDR3 in DNA: TGTGCCAGCAGCTTAGTTTCCGGGGACAGGGGGCGGAACGAGCAGTACTTC. Protein: CASSLVSGDRGRNEQYF. The rearrangement uses TRBV7-9 and TRBJ2-7, with 12 bases fitting TRBD1. Germline CDR1 reads SEHNR; CDR2 reads FQNEAQ (reference sequence). J was trimmed by 5 bases and V by 1 base; bases with no gene match: 9. This CDR3 has 17 residues. The full variable domain, completed using reference TRBV7-9 and TRBJ2-7, is DTGVSQNPRHKITKRGQNVTFRCDPISEHNRLYWYRQTLGQGPEFLTYFQNEAQLEKSRLLSDRFSAERPKGSFSTLEIQRTEQGDSAMYLCASSLVSGDRGRNEQYFGPGTRLTVT.

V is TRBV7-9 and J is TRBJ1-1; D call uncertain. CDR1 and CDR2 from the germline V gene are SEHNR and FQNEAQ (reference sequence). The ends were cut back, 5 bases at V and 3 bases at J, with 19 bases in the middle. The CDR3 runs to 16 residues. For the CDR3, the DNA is TGTGCCAGCAGCCCTGATAACTCTAACTGGGACACTGAAGCTTTCTTT. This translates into CASSPDNSNWDTEAFF.

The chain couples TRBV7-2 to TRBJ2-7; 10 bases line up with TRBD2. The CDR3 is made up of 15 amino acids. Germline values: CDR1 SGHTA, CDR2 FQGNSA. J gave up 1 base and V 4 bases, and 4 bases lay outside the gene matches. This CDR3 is CASSSSGGASYEQYF. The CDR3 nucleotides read TGTGCCAGCAGCTCTAGCGGGGGCGCGTCCTACGAGCAGTACTTC. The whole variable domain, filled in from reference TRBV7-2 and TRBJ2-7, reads GAGVSQSPSNKVTEKGKDVELRCDPISGHTALYWYRQSLGQGLEFLIYFQGNSAPDKSGLPSDRFSAERTGGSVSTLTIQRTQQEDSAVYLCASSSSGGASYEQYFGPGTRLTVT.